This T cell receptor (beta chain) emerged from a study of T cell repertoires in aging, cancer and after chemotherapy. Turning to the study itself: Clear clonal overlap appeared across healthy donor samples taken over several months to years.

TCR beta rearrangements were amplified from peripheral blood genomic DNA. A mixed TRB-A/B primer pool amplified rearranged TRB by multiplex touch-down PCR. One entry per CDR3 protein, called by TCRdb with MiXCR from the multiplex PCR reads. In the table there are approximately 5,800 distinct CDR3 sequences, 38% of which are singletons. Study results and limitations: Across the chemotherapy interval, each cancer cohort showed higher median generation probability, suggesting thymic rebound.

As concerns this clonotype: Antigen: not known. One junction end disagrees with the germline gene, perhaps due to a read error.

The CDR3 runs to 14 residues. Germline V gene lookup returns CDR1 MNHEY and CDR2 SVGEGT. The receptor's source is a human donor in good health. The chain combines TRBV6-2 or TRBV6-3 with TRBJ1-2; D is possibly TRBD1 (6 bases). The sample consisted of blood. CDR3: CASGGPSPFMGYTF. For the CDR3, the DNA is TGTGCCAGCGGGGGCCCATCCCCGTTTATGGGCTACACGTTC.